These 5 T cell receptor beta chains were sequenced from one sample in a study of CD8+ T cells in alopecia areata. The authors extracted RNA and reverse transcribed it into cDNA as the sequencing template. Sequenced by immunoSEQ multiplex PCR; TCRdb stores in-frame clones only, minus some. The table has over 150,000 clones, around three fifths seen once. Material: CD4+ T cells sorted from blood, obtained at week 0. Every receptor here comes from a human donor with alopecia areata.

The V call is TRBV27, the J call TRBJ2-1; D remains ambiguous. The V gene lost 5 bases and the J gene lost 4 bases, with 9 bases spanning the gap. Germline CDR1 and CDR2: MNHEY and SMNVEV (reference sequence). The CDR3 is 13 residues long. CDR3 nucleotide sequence: TGTGCCAGCAGTACCTTAGGGTACAATGAGCAGTTCTTC. This sequence encodes CASSTLGYNEQFF.

V usage is TRBV5-1 and J usage is TRBJ1-1; TRBD1 aligns across 8 bases. The germline CDR1 and CDR2 sequences are SGHRS and YFSETQ. The CDR3 consists of 15 residues. J was trimmed by 4 bases and V by 0 bases; bases with no gene match: 5. The CDR3 region has the DNA TGCGCCAGCAGCTTGGTCCTACAGGGGGGCACTGAAGCTTTCTTT. Its protein is CASSLVLQGGTEAFF. The full variable domain, completed using reference TRBV5-1 and TRBJ1-1, is KAGVTQTPRYLIKTRGQQVTLSCSPISGHRSVSWYQQTPGQGLQFLFEYFSETQRNKGNFPGRFSGRQFSNSRSEMNVSTLELGDSALYLCASSLVLQGGTEAFFGQGTRLTVV.

V gene TRBV7-3 combines with J gene TRBJ2-3; D tentatively reads TRBD1 or TRBD2 (6 bases each). Trimming pared 2 bases from V and 2 bases from J, leaving 8 bases between. The CDR3 totals 14 residues. The germline V gene has CDR1 SGHTA and CDR2 FQGTGA. CDR3 sequence reads: CASSLWGATDTQYF. The CDR3 DNA reads as TGTGCCAGCAGCTTATGGGGGGCCACAGATACGCAGTATTTT.

J is TRBJ1-1 and V is TRBV14, with D perhaps TRBD1 (5 bases). Germline values: CDR1 SGHDN, CDR2 FVKESK. The CDR3 runs to 14 residues. The germline V and J ends were trimmed by 0 bases and 4 bases, with 9 bases remaining between them. CDR3 nucleotide sequence: TGTGCCAGCAGCCAAGACCATGGGGGCACTGAAGCTTTCTTT. This encodes CASSQDHGGTEAFF. Looking up the rest from reference TRBV14 and TRBJ1-1 gives the full variable domain: EAGVTQFPSHSVIEKGQTVTLRCDPISGHDNLYWYRRVMGKEIKFLLHFVKESKQDESGMPNNRFLAERTGGTYSTLKVQPAELEDSGVYFCASSQDHGGTEAFFGQGTRLTVV.

This clone was counted a few times. The chain recombines TRBV18 with TRBJ1-2; D ambiguous. The CDR3 consists of 16 residues. The V and J ends lost 2 bases and 4 bases respectively, with 17 bases between them. Per germline, CDR1 KGHSH and CDR2 LQKENI. CDR3 sequence: CASSPRRASHRYGYTF. CDR3 in DNA: TGTGCCAGCTCACCAAGGCGTGCCTCCCACCGCTATGGCTACACCTTC.